This T cell receptor (beta chain) is drawn from a study of T cell responses to AZD1222 COVID-19 vaccine. Study-wide results and limits: Donors, mostly white British, included more females; clonal diversity was possibly underestimated.

Repertoires were generated with immunoSEQ multiplex PCR, while TCRdb's copy carries only in-frame clones and drops some. The sample yields some 120,000 clones, 90% seen once. In the case of this clone: Antigen: not known.

The CDR3 runs to 14 residues. The V gene lost 7 bases and the J gene lost 5 bases, with 17 bases spanning the gap. The germline V gene encodes CDR1 SGHVS and CDR2 FQNEAQ. The rearrangement uses TRBV7-8 and TRBJ1-1; D may be TRBD1 (6 bases). This TCR was recovered from an adult in good health. The input for sequencing was peripheral blood, taken on day 0 of AZD1222 vaccination. For the CDR3, the DNA is TGTGCCAGCACCTCTGACGGGGGGCCAACTGAAGCTTTCTTT. It specifies CASTSDGGPTEAFF.